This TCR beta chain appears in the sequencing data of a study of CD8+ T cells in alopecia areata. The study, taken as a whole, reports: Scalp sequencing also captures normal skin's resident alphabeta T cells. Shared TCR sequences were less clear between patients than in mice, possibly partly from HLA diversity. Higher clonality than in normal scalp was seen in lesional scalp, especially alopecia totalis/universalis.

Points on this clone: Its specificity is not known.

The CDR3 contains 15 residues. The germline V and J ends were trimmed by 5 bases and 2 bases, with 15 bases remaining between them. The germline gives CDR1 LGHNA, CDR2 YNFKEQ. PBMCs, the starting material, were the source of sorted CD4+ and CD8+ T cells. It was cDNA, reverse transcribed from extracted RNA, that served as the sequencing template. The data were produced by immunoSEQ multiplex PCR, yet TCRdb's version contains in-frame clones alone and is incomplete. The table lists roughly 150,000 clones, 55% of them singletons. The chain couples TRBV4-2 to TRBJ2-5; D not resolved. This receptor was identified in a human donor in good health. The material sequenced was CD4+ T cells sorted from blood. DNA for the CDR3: TGTGCCAGCAGCTTATGGCAGATAGGACAAGAGACCCAGTACTTC. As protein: CASSLWQIGQETQYF.